The present entry profiles one T cell receptor (beta chain) with its context. Its antigen is not known. V was trimmed by 0 bases and J by 7 bases, leaving 12 bases between them. The CDR3 has 15 amino acids. From germline, CDR1 is LNHDA and CDR2 SQIVND (reference sequence). As to treatment: 19 received Ad26.COV2.S at low or high dose, single or two shots; 5 received placebo; per-sample allocation not given. All samples were drawn on day 63, counting from the first vaccine or placebo injection. This sample was included in a study of Ad26.COV2.S vaccination and SARS-CoV-2 variants. Whole-study findings and limits: Total T cell responses were possibly underestimated by TCR breadth and depth analyses.

TCRdb's copy holds only in-frame clones and misses some; the assay was immunoSEQ multiplex PCR. The sample shows around 400,000 clones, 89% of them seen only once. The chain has TRBV19 and TRBJ2-2, with a tentative D call TRBD1 (6 bases). This specimen was peripheral blood, taken in a trial of Ad26.COV2.S vaccine versus placebo. The TCR was taken from a person between 18 and 59 years old who received the Ad26.COV2.S COVID-19 vaccine or a placebo. The CDR3 region has the DNA TGTGCCAGTAGTATAGATCCCACAGGGAACGGGGAGCTGTTTTTT. Translating gives CASSIDPTGNGELFF.